The 28 T cell receptor beta chains below come from one sample, sequenced in a study of CD8+ T cells in alopecia areata. RNA, once extracted, was reverse transcribed into cDNA for use as the sequencing template. Data came from immunoSEQ multiplex PCR; TCRdb stores just in-frame clones and leaves some out. The repertoire has more than 90,000 clones, roughly 50% of them found once; the top ten carry more than 9%. The treatment denotes: oral pan-JAK inhibitor, 5-10 mg twice daily. The sequences come from CD8+ T cells sorted from blood, collected at week 24, from a patient treated with tofacitinib. Every receptor here comes from a human donor with alopecia areata.

The CDR3 here is CASSLAAGDKTNEKLFF. The CDR3 region has the DNA TGTGCCAGCAGCTTGGCCGCTGGGGACAAGACTAATGAAAAACTGTTTTTT. The rearrangement joins TRBV5-6 to TRBJ1-4; tentative D call: TRBD1 (6 bases). The CDR3 is 17 residues long. Germline loops: CDR1 SGHDT, CDR2 YYEEEE. V gave up 0 bases and J gave up 2 bases, with 14 bases separating them.

This clone was detected only once. The J gene is TRBJ2-1, the V gene TRBV5-4; D remains unclear. Looked up from germline, CDR1 is SGHNT and CDR2 is YYREEE (reference sequence). There are 9 residues in the CDR3. V lost 2 bases, J lost 15 bases, and 6 bases lay in between. CDR3: CASSFPPFF. Written as DNA, the CDR3 is TGTGCCAGCAGCTTCCCTCCGTTCTTC.

This clone was observed a single time. The CDR3 is CASSLSGQETQYF. In DNA, the CDR3 is TGTGCCAGCAGCTTAAGCGGCCAAGAGACCCAGTACTTC. This chain joins TRBV7-3 and TRBJ2-5; D remains unclear. The CDR3 length is 13 residues. Germline V gene data show CDR1 as SGHTA and CDR2 as FQGTGA. Trimming removed 1 base at V and 1 base at J, with 4 bases between.

J is TRBJ2-1 and V is TRBV10-3; D is undetermined. V was pared by 6 bases and J by 4 bases, with 7 bases between. The CDR3 runs 12 residues. Germline V gene data show CDR1 as ENHRY and CDR2 as SYGVKD. Here the CDR3 DNA reads TGTGCCATCAGCCCCTCATACAATGAGCAGTTCTTC. It codes for CAISPSYNEQFF.

This chain joins TRBV15 and TRBJ2-1; no definite D call. The CDR3 loop spans 14 amino acids. Germline-derived CDR1 and CDR2 are LNHNV and YYDKDF (reference sequence). Trimming took 1 base from V and 6 from J, leaving 10 bases between them. The CDR3 loop reads CATSRVEGRNEQFF. As DNA, the CDR3 is TGTGCCACCAGCAGAGTGGAAGGACGCAATGAGCAGTTCTTC.

V gene TRBV13 combines with J gene TRBJ2-1; D may be TRBD1 (5 bases). Germline V lookup: CDR1 PRHDT, CDR2 FYEKMQ (reference sequence). V was pared by 2 bases and J by 9 bases, with 23 bases between. CDR3 length: 17 amino acids. In nucleotides, the CDR3 is TGTGCCAGCAGCTTAAACCTCAGGGATTGGGCTGAAGGTGAGCAGTTCTTC. Translation gives CASSLNLRDWAEGEQFF. Based on the CDR3 plus reference TRBV13 and TRBJ2-1, the full variable domain is AAGVIQSPRHLIKEKRETATLKCYPIPRHDTVYWYQQGPGQDPQFLISFYEKMQSDKGSIPDRFSAQQFSDYHSELNMSSLELGDSALYFCASSLNLRDWAEGEQFFGPGTRLTVL.

The chain recombines TRBV5-4 with TRBJ1-5; D remains unclear. The CDR3 length is 13 residues. CDR1 SGHNT and CDR2 YYREEE come from the germline V gene (reference sequence). V was shortened by 0 bases and J by 1 base, with 2 bases between the two germline ends. DNA for the CDR3: TGTGCCAGCAGCTTGGGAAGCAATCAGCCCCAGCATTTT. Encoded protein: CASSLGSNQPQHF.

The rearrangement links TRBV5-1 to TRBJ2-7, with 13 positions matching TRBD2. Losses at the gene ends were 4 bases for V and 3 bases for J; bases not matched to a gene: 1. Germline CDR1 is SGHRS and CDR2 is YFSETQ. The CDR3 is made up of 14 amino acids. As DNA, the CDR3 is TGCGCCAGCAGCGGGACTAGCGGGGTCTACGAGCAGTACTTC. It is translated as CASSGTSGVYEQYF.

This sequence joins TRBV4-3 and TRBJ1-6, with 9 bases identical to TRBD1. Losses at the gene ends were 4 bases for V and 5 bases for J; bases not matched to a gene: 3. CDR1 and CDR2 from the germline V gene are LGHNA and YSLEER. The CDR3 runs 15 residues. The CDR3 loop reads CASSPRDRDNSPLHF. In nucleotides, the CDR3 is TGCGCCAGCAGCCCCCGGGACAGGGATAATTCACCCCTCCACTTT.

This clone occurred a few times. Other DNA sequences in this sample translate to the same CDR3. This chain links TRBV15 with TRBJ2-5; D may be TRBD2 (6 bases). CDR1 and CDR2 (germline): LNHNV, YYDKDF (reference sequence). V gave up 0 bases and J gave up 2 bases, with 10 bases separating them. The CDR3 consists of 15 residues. The CDR3 spells CATSRDGGNQETQYF. CDR3 nucleotides: TGTGCCACCAGCAGAGATGGAGGGAATCAAGAGACCCAGTACTTC.

In this sample, this clone turned up a few times. The rearrangement links TRBV27 to TRBJ2-3; D is possibly TRBD2 (6 bases). The ends were cut back, 3 bases at V and 2 bases at J, with 12 bases in the middle. CDR3 length: 15 amino acids. Looked up from germline, CDR1 is MNHEY and CDR2 is SMNVEV (reference sequence). CDR3 region: CASSLGGEHTDTQYF. The CDR3 DNA is TGTGCCAGCAGTTTGGGCGGGGAGCACACAGATACGCAGTATTTT.

As for this clone: Given a far larger clone just one base away, this is likely a sequencing read error. The gene calls are TRBV10-3 and TRBJ2-6; unclear D gene. Germline lookup yields CDR1 ENHRY and CDR2 SYGVKD. There are 14 residues in the CDR3. CDR3 protein: CASSYSSGANVLTF. The DNA of the CDR3 is TGTGCCAGCAGTTACAGCTCTGGGGCCAACGTCCTGACTTTC.

This clone was counted between two and nine times. This chain uses TRBV29-1 with TRBJ2-3; weak D call: TRBD1 (7 bases). V was trimmed by 1 base and J by 1 base, leaving 12 bases between them. From germline, CDR1 is SQVTM and CDR2 ANQGSEA. The CDR3 is 15 residues long. CDR3 loop: CSVEGDREGTDTQYF. CDR3 nucleotide sequence: TGCAGCGTTGAAGGAGACAGGGAGGGCACAGATACGCAGTATTTT.

This clone showed up just a few times. The chain links TRBV7-8 to TRBJ1-2; weak D call: TRBD1 (5 bases). V was trimmed by 2 bases and J by 4 bases, leaving 14 bases between them. The CDR3 loop spans 15 amino acids. Germline V gives CDR1 SGHVS, CDR2 FQNEAQ. The CDR3 DNA reads as TGTGCCAGCAGCTTACAATCTCCTGGGGGCTATGGCTACACCTTC. Encoded protein: CASSLQSPGGYGYTF.

The chain employs TRBV10-3 and TRBJ2-5, with 8 bases aligning to TRBD1. The CDR3 runs 18 residues. Germline values: CDR1 ENHRY, CDR2 SYGVKD. The V segment lost 2 bases and the J segment 2 bases; nucleotides outside the gene matches: 13. The CDR3 sequence is CAISEEIPRGRGQETQYF. Written as DNA, the CDR3 is TGTGCCATCAGTGAGGAAATTCCCAGGGGGCGCGGGCAAGAGACCCAGTACTTC.

The chain carries TRBV4-3 and TRBJ1-2, with TRBD1 matching over 7 bases. V lost 3 bases and J lost 4; bases outside the gene matches: 2. The CDR3 spans 13 residues. Germline CDR1 reads LGHNA; CDR2 reads YSLEER. The CDR3 region has the DNA TGCGCCAGCAGCCAGTACAGGGGCTATGGCTACACCTTC. Amino acid sequence: CASSQYRGYGYTF.

The chain uses TRBV10-3 and TRBJ2-7; weak D call: TRBD1 (5 bases). The V end was cut by 5 bases, the J end by 2 bases, with 13 bases between. The CDR3 is made up of 14 amino acids. Germline V gene lookup returns CDR1 ENHRY and CDR2 SYGVKD. The CDR3: CAISPETDTYEQYF. For the CDR3, the DNA is TGTGCCATCAGTCCCGAGACAGATACCTACGAGCAGTACTTC.

The rearrangement links TRBV7-9 to TRBJ2-3; tentative D call: TRBD1 (6 bases). V lost 2 bases to trimming and J lost 4 bases, with 10 bases between them. The CDR3 runs 14 residues. Per germline, CDR1 SEHNR and CDR2 FQNEAQ (reference sequence). CDR3 DNA: TGTGCCAGCAGCTTAACAGGGAATCCAGATACGCAGTATTTT. Residues: CASSLTGNPDTQYF. Complete variable domain (other parts from reference TRBV7-9 and TRBJ2-3): DTGVSQNPRHKITKRGQNVTFRCDPISEHNRLYWYRQTLGQGPEFLTYFQNEAQLEKSRLLSDRFSAERPKGSFSTLEIQRTEQGDSAMYLCASSLTGNPDTQYFGPGTRLTVL.

The V and J genes are TRBV19 and TRBJ1-2, with a possible D match to TRBD1 (5 bases). The CDR3 is 16 amino acids. V was trimmed by 0 bases and J by 1 base, leaving 12 bases between them. From germline, CDR1 is LNHDA and CDR2 SQIVND (reference sequence). CDR3: CASSIDREQDNYGYTF. The CDR3 DNA reads as TGTGCCAGTAGTATAGATCGCGAACAGGATAACTATGGCTACACCTTC.

This clone has a handful of counts. V usage is TRBV5-6 and J usage is TRBJ2-1; D gene uncertain. Trimming removed 2 bases from V and 0 bases from J, with 6 bases in between. There are 14 residues in the CDR3. CDR1 is SGHDT, CDR2 YYEEEE, per germline. In DNA form, the CDR3 reads TGTGCCAGCAGCTTACAGAGCTCCTACAATGAGCAGTTCTTC. It codes for CASSLQSSYNEQFF.

The V call is TRBV9, the J call TRBJ2-7; the match to TRBD2 covers 8 bases. This CDR3 region has 15 residues. The germline gives CDR1 SGDLS, CDR2 YYNGEE. The junction had 3 bases not matched to a gene; V was cut back by 0 bases and J by 1 base. CDR3 coding DNA: TGTGCCAGCAGCGTAGCTAGCGGGCCTTCCTACGAGCAGTACTTC. Protein product: CASSVASGPSYEQYF.

This chain connects TRBV13 to TRBJ2-2; weak D call: TRBD2 (6 bases). V was clipped by 3 bases and J by 6 bases, with 8 bases between them. In germline, CDR1 is PRHDT, CDR2 FYEKMQ (reference sequence). There are 13 residues in the CDR3. CDR3: CASSFREAGELFF. The CDR3 DNA reads as TGTGCCAGCAGCTTCAGGGAGGCCGGGGAGCTGTTTTTT.

The chain joins TRBV5-4 to TRBJ2-5, with D tentatively TRBD2 (6 bases). The CDR3 sequence is 15 residues long. Trimming left V 1 base short and J 5 bases short, with 15 bases between. In germline, CDR1 is SGHNT, CDR2 YYREEE (reference sequence). The CDR3 DNA follows: TGTGCCAGCAGCTTGCCGACTGGAGGGGTCGAGACCCAGTACTTC. Translated: CASSLPTGGVETQYF.

The chain joins TRBV29-1 to TRBJ1-2; D remains ambiguous. V lost 3 bases, J lost 5 bases, and 7 bases lay in between. Germline V gene lookup returns CDR1 SQVTM and CDR2 ANQGSEA. The length of the CDR3 is 11 residues. CDR3 region: CSVEPTYGYTF. The DNA for the CDR3 is TGCAGCGTTGAGCCCACTTATGGCTACACCTTC.

The gene calls are TRBV7-8 and TRBJ2-7; 8 bases map to TRBD2. Losses at the gene ends were 10 bases for V and 3 bases for J; bases not matched to a gene: 14. The CDR3 contains 15 residues. Per the germline V gene, CDR1 is SGHVS and CDR2 is FQNEAQ. The DNA for the CDR3 is TGTGCCACCCTCCCCGGCGGGGGGTTGCTCTACGAGCAGTACTTC. Protein: CATLPGGGLLYEQYF.

V usage is TRBV7-9 and J usage is TRBJ1-2, with 9 bases matching TRBD1. Germline V lookup: CDR1 SEHNR, CDR2 FQNEAQ (reference sequence). The CDR3 consists of 14 residues. J gave up 6 bases and V 3 bases, and 5 bases lay outside the gene matches. The CDR3 DNA reads as TGTGCCAGCAGCTTGGGACAGGGAAGCGATGGCTACACCTTC. This codes for CASSLGQGSDGYTF.

The chain has TRBV4-2 and TRBJ1-6; D uncertain. The CDR3 spans 15 residues. In germline, CDR1 is LGHNA, CDR2 YNFKEQ. With 0 bases removed from V and 7 bases from J, the gap between germline ends came to 10 bases. In DNA form, the CDR3 reads TGTGCCAGCAGCCAAGAAGGCAGCTCAAATTCACCCCTCCACTTT. Translation gives CASSQEGSSNSPLHF.

The J gene is TRBJ2-5, the V gene TRBV6-6; 10 bases are a match to TRBD1. V dropped 7 bases and J dropped 9; count of bases not matched to a gene: 17. The V gene's germline CDR1 is MNHNY and CDR2 SVGAGI (reference sequence). This CDR3 spans 16 amino acids. The CDR3 DNA sequence: TGTGCCAGCACCCCAAAAGGCCGGGACAGGGGTGAGGCCCAGTACTTC. Protein product: CASTPKGRDRGEAQYF.